This entry lists 31 T cell receptor beta chains sequenced from one sample in a study of siplizumab effects on memory and regulatory T cells. Here immunoSEQ multiplex PCR was the method, and the copy in TCRdb shows in-frame clones only, minus some. The sample lists under 110,000 clones; 80% to 95% were seen once. Sample: non-Treg CD4+ T cells sorted from blood. Source of these receptors: a human donor in good health.

V usage is TRBV19 and J usage is TRBJ2-5, with TRBD2 matching over 7 bases. Germline CDR1 reads LNHDA; CDR2 reads SQIVND (reference sequence). The V gene end was trimmed by 4 bases and the J gene end by 6 bases; junction bases not matched to a gene: 11. CDR3 size: 15 residues. The CDR3 loop reads CASSTPGLGVQTQYF. CDR3 DNA: TGTGCCAGTAGTACCCCAGGACTAGGGGTGCAGACCCAGTACTTC.

This chain links TRBV5-1 with TRBJ2-3; 12 positions match TRBD1. The junction had 5 bases not matched to a gene; V was cut back by 2 bases and J by 4 bases. Per germline, CDR1 SGHRS and CDR2 YFSETQ. This CDR3 region has 16 residues. The CDR3 region is CASSLRGQGAADTQYF. CDR3 in DNA: TGCGCCAGCAGCTTACGGGGACAGGGGGCAGCAGATACGCAGTATTTT.

This clone has only one observation. The chain has TRBV4-1 and TRBJ1-1, with D perhaps matching TRBD1 (5 bases). The CDR3 is 15 residues long. Trimming took off 3 bases at V and 2 bases at J, with 13 bases between the two ends. The germline CDR1 and CDR2 sequences are MGHRA and YSYEKL. CDR3 sequence reads: CASSHGGGRNTEAFF. For the CDR3, the DNA is TGCGCCAGCAGCCATGGGGGTGGCAGAAACACTGAAGCTTTCTTT.

This chain joins TRBV5-4 and TRBJ2-1; a possible D gene is TRBD2 (5 bases). The CDR3 covers 13 residues. The ends were cut back, 4 bases at V and 5 bases at J, with 10 bases in the middle. Germline values: CDR1 SGHNT, CDR2 YYREEE (reference sequence). The CDR3 region has the DNA TGTGCCAGCAGCCCCGACGGGGACAATGAGCAGTTCTTC. Its protein is CASSPDGDNEQFF.

The gene calls are TRBV9 and TRBJ1-2; D possibly corresponds to TRBD1 (5 bases). Trimming took off 0 bases at V and 4 bases at J, with 7 bases between the two ends. CDR1 is SGDLS and CDR2 is YYNGEE in the germline V gene. The length of the CDR3 is 13 residues. This CDR3 is CASSVEGAYGYTF. Written as DNA, the CDR3 is TGTGCCAGCAGCGTAGAAGGGGCCTATGGCTACACCTTC.

V gene TRBV19 combines with J gene TRBJ2-1, with 11 bases that match TRBD2. CDR1 LNHDA and CDR2 SQIVND come from the germline V gene (reference sequence). The CDR3 spans 15 residues. V dropped 7 bases and J dropped 1; count of bases not matched to a gene: 3. CDR3 DNA sequence: TGTGCCAGTATTAGGACTAGCGGGTCCTACAATGAGCAGTTCTTC. It specifies CASIRTSGSYNEQFF.

The V gene is TRBV5-4, the J gene TRBJ2-4, with 8 bases matching TRBD1. The junction had 8 bases not matched to a gene; V was cut back by 4 bases and J by 8 bases. CDR1 is SGHNT and CDR2 is YYREEE in the germline V gene (reference sequence). This CDR3 is built from 14 residues. The CDR3 DNA follows: TGTGCCAGCAGCACGAAGACAGGGGAGGACATTCAGTACTTC. It specifies CASSTKTGEDIQYF.

This chain connects TRBV2 to TRBJ1-4; D is perhaps TRBD1 (5 bases). The V end was cut by 4 bases, the J end by 6 bases, with 6 bases between. CDR1 is SNHLY, CDR2 FYNNEI, per germline. The CDR3 sequence is 12 residues long. CDR3 amino acids: CASSGQYEKLFF. In DNA form, the CDR3 reads TGTGCCAGCAGTGGACAGTATGAAAAACTGTTTTTT.

The V gene is TRBV7-6, the J gene TRBJ2-1; no clear D. This CDR3 has 16 residues. Trimming stripped 2 bases from V and 0 bases from J, with 11 bases between. Germline V gene data show CDR1 as SGHVS and CDR2 as FNYEAQ. CDR3 in amino acids: CASSLQLPSSYNEQFF. CDR3 coding DNA: TGTGCCAGCAGCTTACAGCTCCCGAGCTCCTACAATGAGCAGTTCTTC. The full variable domain, in which reference TRBV7-6 and TRBJ2-1 provide the parts outside the CDR3, is GAGVSQSPRYKVTKRGQDVALRCDPISGHVSLYWYRQALGQGPEFLTYFNYEAQQDKSGLPNDRFSAERPEGSISTLTIQRTEQRDSAMYRCASSLQLPSSYNEQFFGPGTRLTVL.

This clone appeared a few times. The CDR3 bases are TGTGCCAGCAGGACCACTAGCGGGGGTTACAATGAGCAGTTCTTC. This translates into CASRTTSGGYNEQFF. The chain uses TRBV28 and TRBJ2-1; 11 nucleotides line up with TRBD2. This CDR3 region has 15 residues. Germline lookup yields CDR1 MDHEN and CDR2 SYDVKM. V trimming: 6 bases; J trimming: 4 bases; junction bases outside the gene matches: 5.

This chain joins TRBV7-8 and TRBJ2-7; D may be TRBD1 or TRBD2 (6 bases each). V was pared by 3 bases and J by 5 bases, with 11 bases between. Germline CDR1 and CDR2: SGHVS and FQNEAQ. The CDR3 consists of 13 residues. CDR3 in DNA: TGTGCCAGCAGCTTTAACAGGGAGGACGAGCAGTACTTC. This translates into CASSFNREDEQYF.

The chain recombines TRBV5-1 with TRBJ2-7; 12 nucleotides agree with TRBD1. This CDR3 has 17 residues. From germline, CDR1 is SGHRS and CDR2 YFSETQ. With 4 bases clipped from V and 6 bases from J, the junction kept 14 bases outside the gene matches. Here the CDR3 reads CASSPRAAGQGASEQYF. DNA for the CDR3: TGCGCCAGCAGCCCCAGGGCGGCGGGACAGGGGGCGAGCGAGCAGTACTTC.

The chain carries TRBV30 and TRBJ2-2, with 10 positions matching TRBD2. V was clipped by 0 bases and J by 2 bases; unmatched bases: 0. Germline CDR1 and CDR2: GTSNPN and SVGIG (reference sequence). The CDR3 sequence is 15 residues long. The DNA of the CDR3 is TGTGCCTGGAGTGTACTAGCGGGAAACACCGGGGAGCTGTTTTTT. Its translation: CAWSVLAGNTGELFF.

This clone has a handful of counts. This chain links TRBV12-5 with TRBJ2-5; 14 nucleotides agree with TRBD2. CDR1 is LGHNT and CDR2 is FRNRAP in the germline V gene. Unmatched junction bases numbered 16, after V lost 5 bases and J lost 5 bases. The CDR3 has 19 amino acids. CDR3 nucleotide sequence: TGTGCTAGTGGTGCCCTGGTTGGGACTAGCGGGAGTGTTCAGGAGACCCAGTACTTC. Translation gives CASGALVGTSGSVQETQYF.

The genes are TRBV5-1 and TRBJ2-7; 8 bases are shared with TRBD1. This CDR3 comprises 16 residues. From germline, CDR1 is SGHRS and CDR2 YFSETQ. The J segment lost 3 bases and the V segment lost 3 bases, leaving 11 bases of the junction unmatched. The CDR3 DNA sequence: TGCGCCAGCAGCTGGGTCTCCGGGACAGGAGGCTACGAGCAGTACTTC. This gives the protein CASSWVSGTGGYEQYF. Full variable domain (outside the CDR3, taken from reference TRBV5-1 and TRBJ2-7): KAGVTQTPRYLIKTRGQQVTLSCSPISGHRSVSWYQQTPGQGLQFLFEYFSETQRNKGNFPGRFSGRQFSNSRSEMNVSTLELGDSALYLCASSWVSGTGGYEQYFGPGTRLTVT.

The chain recombines TRBV7-8 with TRBJ2-3; D tentatively reads TRBD1 or TRBD2 (5 bases each). This CDR3 is 16 amino acids long. Germline CDR1 SGHVS, CDR2 FQNEAQ. The ends were cut back, 4 bases at V and 6 bases at J, with 20 bases in the middle. Here the CDR3 reads CASSSGLRLRDDTQYF. In nucleotides, the CDR3 is TGTGCCAGCAGCTCAGGCCTCAGGCTCAGGGACGATACGCAGTATTTT. The full variable domain, in which reference TRBV7-8 and TRBJ2-3 provide the parts outside the CDR3, is GAGVSQSPRYKVAKRGQDVALRCDPISGHVSLFWYQQALGQGPEFLTYFQNEAQLDKSGLPSDRFFAERPEGSVSTLKIQRTQQEDSAVYLCASSSGLRLRDDTQYFGPGTRLTVL.

V and J are TRBV11-2 and TRBJ1-2; D remains unclear. This CDR3 spans 15 amino acids. Per germline, CDR1 SGHAT and CDR2 FQNNGV. Trimming stripped 5 bases from V and 4 bases from J, with 17 bases between. CDR3 residues: CASSPPYRGGYGYTF. The CDR3 bases are TGTGCCAGCAGCCCCCCCTACAGAGGCGGCTATGGCTACACCTTC.

The genes are TRBV5-4 and TRBJ2-7; 16 nucleotides align to TRBD2. The CDR3 spans 16 residues. Germline CDR1 and CDR2: SGHNT and YYREEE (reference sequence). The junction had 6 bases not matched to a gene; V was cut back by 4 bases and J by 5 bases. The CDR3 region has the DNA TGTGCCAGCAGCACCATGGGACTAGCGGGAGGGAACGAGCAGTACTTC. Translated, it gives CASSTMGLAGGNEQYF.

The chain employs TRBV7-2 and TRBJ2-5; TRBD2 aligns across 7 bases. The CDR3 runs 17 residues. V lost 1 base and J lost 2; bases outside the gene matches: 10. Germline V CDR1 and CDR2: SGHTA, FQGNSA. CDR3 DNA: TGTGCCAGCAGCTTAGGGCTCCCGGGGGGTGGACAAGAGACCCAGTACTTC. It encodes CASSLGLPGGGQETQYF.

The chain employs TRBV19 and TRBJ1-5; D gene ambiguous. Germline CDR1 reads LNHDA; CDR2 reads SQIVND (reference sequence). This CDR3 spans 12 amino acids. V shed 7 bases and J shed 4 bases, with 8 bases lying between them. CDR3 sequence reads: CASMNRNQPQHF. CDR3 nucleotides: TGTGCCAGTATGAATAGGAATCAGCCCCAGCATTTT. The complete variable domain, with remaining parts taken from reference TRBV19 and TRBJ1-5, reads DGGITQSPKYLFRKEGQNVTLSCEQNLNHDAMYWYRQDPGQGLRLIYYSQIVNDFQKGDIAEGYSVSREKKESFPLTVTSAQKNPTAFYLCASMNRNQPQHFGDGTRLSIL.

The chain couples TRBV5-4 to TRBJ1-4; tentative D call: TRBD1 (5 bases). Germline values: CDR1 SGHNT, CDR2 YYREEE (reference sequence). CDR3 size: 19 residues. V lost 4 bases, J lost 0 bases, and 22 bases lay in between. The CDR3 nucleotides read TGTGCCAGCAGCATATGGCGGGGGGAGCGAACTGCAACTAATGAAAAACTGTTTTTT. Encoded protein: CASSIWRGERTATNEKLFF.

This CDR3 reads CASSDRPGARVGELFF. As DNA, the CDR3 is TGTGCCAGCAGTGACCGCCCGGGGGCGCGTGTCGGGGAGCTGTTTTTT. The rearrangement uses TRBV6-1 and TRBJ2-2, with D perhaps TRBD1 or TRBD2 (6 bases each). The length of the CDR3 is 16 residues. V lost 3 bases to trimming and J lost 7 bases, with 18 bases between them. From germline, CDR1 is MNHNS and CDR2 SASEGT.

The CDR3 here is CASSVGSSYNEQFF. For the CDR3, the DNA is TGTGCCAGCAGCGTAGGTAGCTCCTACAATGAGCAGTTCTTC. The rearrangement uses TRBV9 and TRBJ2-1; D unresolved. The V end was cut by 0 bases, the J end by 0 bases, with 4 bases between. Germline CDR1 reads SGDLS; CDR2 reads YYNGEE. CDR3 length: 14 residues.

The chain has TRBV5-5 and TRBJ2-3; no firm D call. Trimming took off 2 bases at V and 0 bases at J, with 7 bases between the two ends. In germline, CDR1 is SGHKS, CDR2 YYEKEE (reference sequence). The CDR3 has 14 amino acids. The CDR3 loop reads CASSFLLSTDTQYF. The CDR3 DNA sequence: TGTGCCAGCAGCTTCCTACTAAGCACAGATACGCAGTATTTT.

The V gene is TRBV10-3, the J gene TRBJ2-3; D is possibly TRBD2 (5 bases). Germline loops: CDR1 ENHRY, CDR2 SYGVKD. V was shortened by 7 bases and J by 0 bases, with 11 bases between the two germline ends. The CDR3 is made up of 14 amino acids. CDR3 protein: CAITGGPSTDTQYF. In DNA, the CDR3 is TGTGCCATCACAGGAGGACCTAGCACAGATACGCAGTATTTT.

The rearrangement links TRBV7-9 to TRBJ1-1; D uncertain. Germline assignment: CDR1 SEHNR and CDR2 FQNEAQ (reference sequence). The CDR3 loop spans 12 amino acids. The V and J ends lost 4 bases and 4 bases respectively, with 7 bases between them. The DNA for the CDR3 is TGTGCCAGCAGCTCCGTGAGCACTGAAGCTTTCTTT. Its protein product is CASSSVSTEAFF.

This chain connects TRBV5-1 to TRBJ2-5, with D possibly TRBD1 on 6 matching bases. V was trimmed by 0 bases and J by 5 bases, leaving 14 bases between them. The CDR3 has 15 residues. Germline CDR1 SGHRS, CDR2 YFSETQ. In DNA form, the CDR3 reads TGCGCCAGCAGCTTGGCCTCCGACAGGTCGGAGACCCAGTACTTC. As protein: CASSLASDRSETQYF.

This chain uses TRBV28 with TRBJ2-2, with TRBD1 identical over 11 bases. The CDR3 covers 17 residues. Looked up from germline, CDR1 is MDHEN and CDR2 is SYDVKM. The ends lost 7 bases at V and 4 bases at J; junction bases unmatched: 11. CDR3 bases: TGTGCCAGCATGACCTGGCTCGGGACAGGGGGCACCGGGGAGCTGTTTTTT. It translates to CASMTWLGTGGTGELFF. Together with reference TRBV28 and TRBJ2-2, the CDR3 gives the full variable domain: DVKVTQSSRYLVKRTGEKVFLECVQDMDHENMFWYRQDPGLGLRLIYFSYDVKMKEKGDIPEGYSVSREKKERFSLILESASTNQTSMYLCASMTWLGTGGTGELFFGEGSRLTVL.

This chain uses TRBV28 with TRBJ2-7, with TRBD2 matching over 11 bases. The CDR3 has 12 amino acids. J gave up 5 bases and V 6 bases, and 0 bases lay outside the gene matches. From germline, CDR1 is MDHEN and CDR2 SYDVKM. The CDR3 protein is CASRLAGDEQYF. In DNA form, the CDR3 reads TGTGCCAGCAGACTAGCGGGAGACGAGCAGTACTTC.

The gene calls are TRBV5-4 and TRBJ1-1; unclear D gene. CDR3 length: 14 amino acids. V dropped 4 bases and J dropped 4 bases, with 14 bases sitting between them. Germline lookup yields CDR1 SGHNT and CDR2 YYREEE (reference sequence). CDR3 residues: CASSQETRGTEAFF. In DNA form, the CDR3 reads TGTGCCAGCAGCCAAGAAACACGGGGCACTGAAGCTTTCTTT.

CDR3 in amino acids: CASSLAATDDQETQYF. The DNA for the CDR3 is TGTGCCAGCAGCTTGGCCGCGACCGACGACCAAGAGACCCAGTACTTC. The chain employs TRBV5-5 and TRBJ2-5; D is unresolved. The ends were cut back, 0 bases at V and 0 bases at J, with 12 bases in the middle. Looked up from germline, CDR1 is SGHKS and CDR2 is YYEKEE (reference sequence). CDR3 length: 16 amino acids.